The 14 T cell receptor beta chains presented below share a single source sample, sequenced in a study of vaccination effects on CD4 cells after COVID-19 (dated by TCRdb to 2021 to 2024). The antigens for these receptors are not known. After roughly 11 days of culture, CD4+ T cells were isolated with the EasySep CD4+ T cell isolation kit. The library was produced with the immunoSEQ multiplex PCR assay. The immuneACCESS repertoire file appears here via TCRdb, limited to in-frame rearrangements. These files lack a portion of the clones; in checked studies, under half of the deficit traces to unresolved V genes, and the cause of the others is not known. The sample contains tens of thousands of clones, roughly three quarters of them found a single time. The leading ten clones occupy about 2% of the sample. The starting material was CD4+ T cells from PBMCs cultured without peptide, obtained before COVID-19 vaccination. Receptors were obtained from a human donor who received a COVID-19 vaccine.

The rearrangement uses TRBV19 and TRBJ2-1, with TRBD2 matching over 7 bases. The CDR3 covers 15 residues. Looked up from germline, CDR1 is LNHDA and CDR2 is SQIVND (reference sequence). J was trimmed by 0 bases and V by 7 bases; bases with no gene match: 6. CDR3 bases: TGTGCCAGTACCGACTCGGGGGGCTCCTACAATGAGCAGTTCTTC. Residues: CASTDSGGSYNEQFF.

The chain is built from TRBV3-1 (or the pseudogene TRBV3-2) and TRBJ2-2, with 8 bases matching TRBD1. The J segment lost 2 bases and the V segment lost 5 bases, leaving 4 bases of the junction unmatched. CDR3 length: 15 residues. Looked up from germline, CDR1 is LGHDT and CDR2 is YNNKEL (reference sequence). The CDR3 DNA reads TGTGCCAGCAGCGACAGGGGACCTAACACCGGGGAGCTGTTTTTT. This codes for CASSDRGPNTGELFF.

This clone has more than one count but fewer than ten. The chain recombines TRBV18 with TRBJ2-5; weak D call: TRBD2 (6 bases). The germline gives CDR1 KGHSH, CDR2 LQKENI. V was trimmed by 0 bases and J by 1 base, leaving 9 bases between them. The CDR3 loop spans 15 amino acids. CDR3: CASSPPAGGQETQYF. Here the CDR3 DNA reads TGTGCCAGCTCACCACCGGCCGGGGGCCAAGAGACCCAGTACTTC.

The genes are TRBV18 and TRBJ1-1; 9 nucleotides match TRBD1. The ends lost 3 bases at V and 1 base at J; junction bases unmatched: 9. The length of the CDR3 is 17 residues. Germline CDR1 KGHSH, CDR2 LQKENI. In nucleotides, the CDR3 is TGTGCCAGCTCACCGGTCCCGGGACAGGGATGGAACACTGAAGCTTTCTTT. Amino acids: CASSPVPGQGWNTEAFF.

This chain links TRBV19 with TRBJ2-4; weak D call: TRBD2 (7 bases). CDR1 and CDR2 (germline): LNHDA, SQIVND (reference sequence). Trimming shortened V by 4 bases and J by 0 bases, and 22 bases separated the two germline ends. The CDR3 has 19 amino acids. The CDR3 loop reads CASSTGSVGGGIAKNIQYF. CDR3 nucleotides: TGTGCCAGTAGTACAGGGAGTGTAGGGGGGGGTATAGCCAAAAACATTCAGTACTTC.

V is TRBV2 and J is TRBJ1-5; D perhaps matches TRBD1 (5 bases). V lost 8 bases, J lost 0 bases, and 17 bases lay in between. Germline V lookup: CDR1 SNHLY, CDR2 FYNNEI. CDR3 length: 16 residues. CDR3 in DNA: TGTGCCAGCGGGAAGGCGGGGCTCGGTAGCAATCAGCCCCAGCATTTT. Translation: CASGKAGLGSNQPQHF. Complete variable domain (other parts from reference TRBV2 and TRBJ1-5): EPEVTQTPSHQVTQMGQEVILRCVPISNHLYFYWYRQILGQKVEFLVSFYNNEISEKSEIFDDQFSVERPDGSNFTLKIRSTKLEDSAMYFCASGKAGLGSNQPQHFGDGTRLSIL.

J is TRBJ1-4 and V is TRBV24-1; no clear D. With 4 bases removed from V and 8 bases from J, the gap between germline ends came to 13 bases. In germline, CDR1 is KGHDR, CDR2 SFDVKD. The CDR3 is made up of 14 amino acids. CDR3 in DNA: TGTGCCACCAGTGACCCCCAGGACGGCGAAAAACTGTTTTTT. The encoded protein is CATSDPQDGEKLFF.

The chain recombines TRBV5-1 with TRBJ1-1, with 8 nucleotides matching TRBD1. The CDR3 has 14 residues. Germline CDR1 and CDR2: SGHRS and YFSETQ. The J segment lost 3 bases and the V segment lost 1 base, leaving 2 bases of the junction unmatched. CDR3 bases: TGCGCCAGCAGCTTGTCGACAGGGGACACTGAAGCTTTCTTT. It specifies CASSLSTGDTEAFF.

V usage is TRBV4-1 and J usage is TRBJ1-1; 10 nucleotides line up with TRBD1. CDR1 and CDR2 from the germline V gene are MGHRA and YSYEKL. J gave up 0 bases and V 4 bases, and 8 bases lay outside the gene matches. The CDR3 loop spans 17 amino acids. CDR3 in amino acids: CASSPGQGRGLNTEAFF. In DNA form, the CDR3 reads TGCGCCAGCAGCCCGGGACAGGGGAGGGGGCTGAACACTGAAGCTTTCTTT.

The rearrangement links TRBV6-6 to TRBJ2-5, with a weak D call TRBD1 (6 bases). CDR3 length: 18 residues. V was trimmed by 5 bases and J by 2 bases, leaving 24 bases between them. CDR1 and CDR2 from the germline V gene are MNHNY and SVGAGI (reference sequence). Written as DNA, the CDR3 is TGTGCCAGCAGTCGTGTAGGGGCCCTCCTAGGGGGACAAGAGACCCAGTACTTC. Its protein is CASSRVGALLGGQETQYF.

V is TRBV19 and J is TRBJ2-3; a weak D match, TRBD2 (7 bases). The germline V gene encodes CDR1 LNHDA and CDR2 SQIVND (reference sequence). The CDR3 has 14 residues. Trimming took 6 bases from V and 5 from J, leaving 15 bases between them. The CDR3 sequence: CASRMGGRRDTQYF. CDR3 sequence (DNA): TGTGCCAGTAGGATGGGGGGGCGAAGAGATACGCAGTATTTT. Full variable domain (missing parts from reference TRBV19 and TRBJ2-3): DGGITQSPKYLFRKEGQNVTLSCEQNLNHDAMYWYRQDPGQGLRLIYYSQIVNDFQKGDIAEGYSVSREKKESFPLTVTSAQKNPTAFYLCASRMGGRRDTQYFGPGTRLTVL.

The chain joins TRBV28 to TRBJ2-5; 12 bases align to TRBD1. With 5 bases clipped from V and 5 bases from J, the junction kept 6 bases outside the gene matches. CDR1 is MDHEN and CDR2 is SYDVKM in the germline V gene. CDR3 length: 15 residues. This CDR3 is CASSQTGTGGETQYF. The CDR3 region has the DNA TGTGCCAGCAGTCAAACCGGGACAGGGGGCGAGACCCAGTACTTC.

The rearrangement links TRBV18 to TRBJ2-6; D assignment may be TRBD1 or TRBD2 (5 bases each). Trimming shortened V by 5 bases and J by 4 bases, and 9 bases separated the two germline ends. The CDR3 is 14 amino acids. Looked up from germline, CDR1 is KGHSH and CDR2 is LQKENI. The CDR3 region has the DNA TGTGCCAGCTCAAGAGGGGTGGGGGCCAACGTCCTGACTTTC. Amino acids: CASSRGVGANVLTF.

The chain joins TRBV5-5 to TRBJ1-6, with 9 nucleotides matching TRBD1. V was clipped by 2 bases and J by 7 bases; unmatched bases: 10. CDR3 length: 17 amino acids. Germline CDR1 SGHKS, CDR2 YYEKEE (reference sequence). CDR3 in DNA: TGTGCCAGCAGCTTTGGTGACAGGGGGTTTGGCAATTCACCCCTCCACTTT. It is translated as CASSFGDRGFGNSPLHF.